The source of this TCR beta chain is a study of Ad26.COV2.S vaccination and SARS-CoV-2 variants (TCRdb year 2021). Background for the entire study: Donors in the vaccine arm were drawn from COV1001, a multicentre, randomized, double-blind, placebo-controlled phase I-IIa trial testing Ad26.COV2.S in healthy adults. TCRbeta repertoire sequencing was used to assess the specificity and breadth of SARS-CoV-2-reactive T cell receptors after Ad26.COV2.S vaccination. Participants in the trial were split at random into five groups of five each, receiving low-dose or high-dose Ad26.COV2.S once or twice, or else placebo on both occasions. Throughout the experiments and outcome assessment, investigators stayed blinded to trial group allocation. The TCR-sequenced set comprised approximately 32 samples: some 20 Ad26.COV2.S vaccine recipients, 5 placebo recipients and 8 SARS-CoV-2 convalescent individuals. Ad26.COV2.S was given intramuscularly at 5x10^10 or 1x10^11 viral particles, as a single shot or as two shots 56 days apart. Results the study describes overall, beyond this receptor: Non-spike TCR breadth was comparable between vaccine and placebo recipients, consistent with the vaccine containing only spike. Substantial breadth of spike-specific CD8+ and CD4+ T cell responses was reported after vaccination. The authors noted that total T cell responses may have been underestimated by the TCR breadth and depth analyses. Compared with placebo recipients, Ad26.COV2.S recipients showed higher spike-specific TCR breadth (P = 0.0014). The study lacked the statistical power to compare responses across vaccine doses or regimens.

This specimen's treatment or condition label, interpreted: around 19 received Ad26.COV2.S at low or high dose, single or two shots; about 5 received placebo; per-sample allocation not given. Repertoires of vaccine and placebo recipients were sequenced from samples collected on day 63 after the first injection. Between 29 July and 7 August 2020, Cohort 1b enrolled 20 to 30 adults aged 18-55 years at one site in Boston, USA. Ad26.COV2.S was a replication-incompetent adenovirus type 26 vector expressing a prefusion-stabilized SARS-CoV-2 spike protein from the original Wuhan strain. TCRbeta CDR3 regions were sequenced with the immunoSEQ Assay. After extraction, genomic DNA underwent amplification by bias-controlled multiplex PCR, followed by high-throughput sequencing. For the original study's pipeline: To quantify the absolute abundance of every unique TCRbeta CDR3 region, sequences were collapsed and filtered. T cell fraction was estimated by normalizing TCRbeta template counts to usable DNA, with usable DNA measured through amplification of reference genes found in all nucleated cells. Repertoire TCRs were annotated as SARS-CoV-2-specific by exact matching of V gene, CDR3 amino acid sequence and J gene to a known reactive TCR set. MIRA supplied the reference SARS-CoV-2 TCR set, which was filtered for enrichment in COVID-19-positive ImmuneCODE repertoires so that public or cross-reactive TCRs were removed. Drawing on the MIRA antigens, annotated TCRs were analysed further at the level of specific ORF or position within ORF. Breadth was defined as annotated unique rearrangements over total unique productive rearrangements; depth was the summed frequency of those rearrangements. Two-sided Wilcoxon rank-sum tests were applied when comparing TCR breadth between groups. In its TCRdb copy, this immuneACCESS table keeps in-frame sequences only and misses some clones. Where compared with another copy, unresolved V genes explain less than half of these, and the others have no known cause. The V and J calls and clone size are taken from that table; D and trimming were inferred from the DNA. This sample lists a few hundred thousand clones; approximately 83% were detected once. The ten most abundant clones make up more than 7% of the sample.

In regard to this clone: What this receptor recognizes is not known. No much larger clone is present one base from it, and per-base qualities are unavailable.

This clonotype was sampled from a person between 18 and 60 years old who received the Ad26.COV2.S COVID-19 vaccine or a placebo. The sample consisted of peripheral blood, taken in a trial of Ad26.COV2.S vaccine versus placebo.

The CDR3: CAIGRDTGLFYNEQFF. DNA sequence: TGTGCCATCGGCAGAGACACGGGACTATTTTACAATGAGCAGTTCTTC. Recombination joined TRBV10-3 with TRBJ2-1, with 7 bases matching TRBD2. The CDR3 covers 16 residues, taking in both the cysteine and the phenylalanine. Only CDR3 DNA is held: 48 bases, read in frame from base 1. CDR1 and CDR2, per the germline V gene, are ENHRY and SYGVKD. Ends trimmed: V by 8 bases, J by 4 bases; bases unmatched to a gene: 14.